This T cell receptor beta chain was documented in a study of shared clonotypes between healthy human individuals. Findings and caveats of the study: It was anticipated that sequencing depth would influence how many clonotypes donors shared. What naive subsets generally showed was a larger estimated richness than memory subsets showed.

The CDR3 has 16 residues. V lost 6 bases and J lost 4; bases outside the gene matches: 9. Per the germline V gene, CDR1 is MRHNA and CDR2 is SNTAGT. About this clone itself: The antigen is undetermined.

In the original workflow: Junction-only immunoSEQ data arrived without quality scores, meaning filtering differed. The assay was immunoSEQ multiplex PCR, and TCRdb's table has in-frame clones only and misses some. V and J calls plus clone size are reproduced from that table; the DNA served to infer D and trimming. The table lists 1,500,000 or so clones, approximately 98.5% of them singletons. The source of this sequence is a man under 40 in good health. The sequencing input was naive CD4+ T cells sorted from blood. As to subset: CD45RA+ positively selected. The chain carries TRBV6-4 and TRBJ2-2; 9 nucleotides agree with TRBD1. The CDR3 is CASSSSDRGATGELFF. The DNA for the CDR3 is TGTGCCAGCAGCTCTTCAGACAGGGGGGCCACCGGGGAGCTGTTTTTT.